A selection of T cell receptor beta chains follows, all from one sample in a study of T cell responses to AZD1222 COVID-19 vaccine. Sequencing used immunoSEQ multiplex PCR; TCRdb keeps in-frame clones, though not all of them. The data contain some 120,000 clones, roughly 90% of them seen just once; the ten biggest clones take up approximately 4.2%. This material consisted of peripheral blood, taken on day 0 of AZD1222 vaccination. These receptors were obtained from an adult in good health. Each CDR3 is given with its conserved first and last residue. The order of the fields is D gene, J gene, clone size, V gene, CDR3 protein, CDR3 DNA. D genes are given only for firm matches. The listing skips clone size in some rows; elsewhere it reads once, few, many or a size class.

d_gene: -; j_gene: TRBJ2-7; abundance: -; v_gene: TRBV19; CDR3aa: CASSIQGTGYEQYF; CDR3nt: TGTGCCAGTAGTATTCAGGGGACCGGCTACGAGCAGTACTTC
d_gene: -; j_gene: TRBJ1-3; abundance: -; v_gene: TRBV7-3; CDR3aa: CASSSRWGNTIYF; CDR3nt: TGTGCCAGCAGCTCCCGGTGGGGAAACACCATATATTTT
d_gene: -; j_gene: TRBJ1-1; abundance: -; v_gene: TRBV30; CDR3aa: CAWGPRRTEAFF; CDR3nt: TGTGCCTGGGGTCCACGGCGGACTGAAGCTTTCTTT
d_gene: -; j_gene: TRBJ2-7; abundance: -; v_gene: TRBV19; CDR3aa: CASSARVSRYEQYF; CDR3nt: TGTGCCAGTAGTGCCAGGGTATCACGCTACGAGCAGTACTTC
d_gene: -; j_gene: TRBJ2-2; abundance: few; v_gene: TRBV3-1/TRBV3-2; CDR3aa: CASSPWGVTGELFF; CDR3nt: TGTGCCAGCAGCCCCTGGGGGGTGACCGGGGAGCTGTTTTTT
d_gene: TRBD1; j_gene: TRBJ2-7; abundance: -; v_gene: TRBV19; CDR3aa: CASSRTTTGGSEQYF; CDR3nt: TGTGCCAGTAGCCGAACAACGACAGGGGGTTCCGAGCAGTACTTC
d_gene: -; j_gene: TRBJ2-5; abundance: -; v_gene: TRBV6-2/TRBV6-3; CDR3aa: CASSLAGSGQETQYF; CDR3nt: TGTGCCAGCAGTTTGGCAGGCAGCGGCCAAGAGACCCAGTACTTC
d_gene: -; j_gene: TRBJ1-2; abundance: -; v_gene: TRBV28; CDR3aa: CASTRPSYYGYTF; CDR3nt: TGTGCCAGCACTAGACCGAGCTACTATGGCTACACCTTC
d_gene: TRBD2; j_gene: TRBJ2-2; abundance: few; v_gene: TRBV19; CDR3aa: CASSGRFAGELFF; CDR3nt: TGTGCCAGTAGCGGGAGGTTCGCCGGGGAGCTGTTTTTT
d_gene: TRBD2; j_gene: TRBJ2-5; abundance: -; v_gene: TRBV19; CDR3aa: CASSIARTSTETQYF; CDR3nt: TGTGCCAGTAGTATAGCCCGGACTAGCACAGAGACCCAGTACTTC
d_gene: -; j_gene: TRBJ1-1; abundance: -; v_gene: TRBV6-2/TRBV6-3; CDR3aa: CASSYRTVTEAFF; CDR3nt: TGTGCCAGCAGTTACAGGACAGTCACTGAAGCTTTCTTT
d_gene: -; j_gene: TRBJ2-1; abundance: -; v_gene: TRBV11-3; CDR3aa: CASSLGGRWDEQFF; CDR3nt: TGTGCCAGCAGCTTAGGGGGGCGCTGGGATGAGCAGTTCTTC
d_gene: -; j_gene: TRBJ1-4; abundance: -; v_gene: TRBV30; CDR3aa: CAWSPDGVTEKLFF; CDR3nt: TGTGCCTGGTCCCCCGACGGAGTAACTGAAAAACTGTTTTTT
d_gene: -; j_gene: TRBJ1-2; abundance: once; v_gene: TRBV28; CDR3aa: CASWGMRANYGYTF; CDR3nt: TGTGCCAGCTGGGGCATGAGGGCTAACTATGGCTACACCTTC
d_gene: TRBD1; j_gene: TRBJ1-5; abundance: -; v_gene: TRBV18; CDR3aa: CASSPPGTGPGGGQPQHF; CDR3nt: TGTGCCAGCTCACCCCCCGGGACAGGTCCCGGAGGGGGCCAGCCCCAGCATTTT
d_gene: -; j_gene: TRBJ2-7; abundance: few; v_gene: TRBV27; CDR3aa: CASTARPGVREQYF; CDR3nt: TGTGCCAGCACCGCTAGGCCCGGGGTCCGGGAGCAGTACTTC
d_gene: TRBD2; j_gene: TRBJ2-5; abundance: -; v_gene: TRBV28; CDR3aa: CASGGTPEETQYF; CDR3nt: TGTGCCTCCGGGGGGACGCCCGAAGAGACCCAGTACTTC
d_gene: TRBD1; j_gene: TRBJ2-7; abundance: -; v_gene: TRBV19; CDR3aa: CASRWTGSSYEQYF; CDR3nt: TGTGCCAGTAGGTGGACAGGGAGCTCCTACGAGCAGTACTTC
d_gene: -; j_gene: TRBJ2-3; abundance: once; v_gene: TRBV9; CDR3aa: CASSEGITTASTDTQYF; CDR3nt: TGTGCCAGCAGCGAGGGGATTACTACTGCTAGCACAGATACGCAGTATTTT
d_gene: -; j_gene: TRBJ1-6; abundance: -; v_gene: TRBV5-1; CDR3aa: CASSLEGGSSYNSPLHF; CDR3nt: TGCGCCAGCAGCTTGGAGGGGGGAAGCTCCTATAATTCACCCCTCCACTTT
d_gene: TRBD1; j_gene: TRBJ2-7; abundance: -; v_gene: TRBV7-7; CDR3aa: CASSLRQGAGYEQYF; CDR3nt: TGTGCTAGCAGCTTAAGACAGGGGGCAGGCTACGAGCAGTACTTC
d_gene: -; j_gene: TRBJ2-7; abundance: few; v_gene: TRBV4-1; CDR3aa: CASSQGSGSYEQYF; CDR3nt: TGCGCCAGCAGCCAAGGCTCAGGGTCCTACGAGCAGTACTTC
d_gene: TRBD2; j_gene: TRBJ2-5; abundance: few; v_gene: TRBV27; CDR3aa: CASKLAGADQETQYF; CDR3nt: TGTGCCAGCAAACTAGCGGGCGCAGACCAAGAGACCCAGTACTTC
d_gene: -; j_gene: TRBJ2-1; abundance: -; v_gene: TRBV3-1/TRBV3-2; CDR3aa: CASGDLYNEQFF; CDR3nt: TGTGCCAGCGGCGATCTTTACAATGAGCAGTTCTTC
d_gene: -; j_gene: TRBJ1-5; abundance: once; v_gene: TRBV28; CDR3aa: CASSDWGDGGNQPQHF; CDR3nt: TGTGCCAGCAGTGATTGGGGGGATGGTGGCAATCAGCCCCAGCATTTT
d_gene: TRBD1; j_gene: TRBJ2-7; abundance: -; v_gene: TRBV7-2; CDR3aa: CASSWTGGYEQYF; CDR3nt: TGTGCCAGCAGCTGGACAGGGGGGTATGAGCAGTACTTC
d_gene: TRBD2; j_gene: TRBJ2-2; abundance: once; v_gene: TRBV11-3; CDR3aa: CASSSGRVNTGELFF; CDR3nt: TGTGCCAGCAGCTCGGGGAGGGTGAACACCGGGGAGCTGTTTTTT
d_gene: -; j_gene: TRBJ2-3; abundance: -; v_gene: TRBV7-9; CDR3aa: CASSPDRGISDTQYF; CDR3nt: TGTGCCAGCAGCCCAGATCGGGGAATCTCAGATACGCAGTATTTT
d_gene: TRBD2; j_gene: TRBJ2-7; abundance: -; v_gene: TRBV19; CDR3aa: CASTSGTTYEQYF; CDR3nt: TGTGCCAGTACCAGCGGGACCACCTACGAGCAGTACTTC
d_gene: -; j_gene: TRBJ2-7; abundance: -; v_gene: TRBV18; CDR3aa: CASSPKAHEQYF; CDR3nt: TGTGCCAGCTCTCCCAAGGCCCACGAGCAGTACTTC
d_gene: TRBD2; j_gene: TRBJ2-1; abundance: -; v_gene: TRBV7-3; CDR3aa: CASSVTSGSVNEQFF; CDR3nt: TGTGCCAGCAGCGTAACTAGCGGATCTGTCAATGAGCAGTTCTTC
d_gene: -; j_gene: TRBJ2-2; abundance: -; v_gene: TRBV5-1; CDR3aa: CASSFLGRETGELFF; CDR3nt: TGCGCCAGCAGCTTCTTGGGGCGAGAGACCGGGGAGCTGTTTTTT
d_gene: -; j_gene: TRBJ2-7; abundance: -; v_gene: TRBV7-9; CDR3aa: CASTLLVGEQYF; CDR3nt: TGTGCCAGCACCCTGCTTGTGGGCGAGCAGTACTTC
d_gene: TRBD1; j_gene: TRBJ2-5; abundance: -; v_gene: TRBV27; CDR3aa: CASTPHRDRVETQYF; CDR3nt: TGTGCCAGCACCCCGCACCGGGACAGGGTGGAGACCCAGTACTTC
d_gene: -; j_gene: TRBJ1-3; abundance: -; v_gene: TRBV9; CDR3aa: CASGGQLLPSGNTIYF; CDR3nt: TGTGCCAGCGGCGGACAGCTATTACCCTCTGGAAACACCATATATTTT
d_gene: TRBD1; j_gene: TRBJ2-7; abundance: -; v_gene: TRBV28; CDR3aa: CASTSPGSGRGREEQYF; CDR3nt: TGTGCCAGCACTAGCCCTGGGTCGGGCAGGGGGCGAGAAGAGCAGTACTTC
d_gene: TRBD1; j_gene: TRBJ1-1; abundance: -; v_gene: TRBV2; CDR3aa: CASSEMGQGADTEAFF; CDR3nt: TGTGCCAGCAGTGAAATGGGACAGGGGGCGGACACTGAAGCTTTCTTT